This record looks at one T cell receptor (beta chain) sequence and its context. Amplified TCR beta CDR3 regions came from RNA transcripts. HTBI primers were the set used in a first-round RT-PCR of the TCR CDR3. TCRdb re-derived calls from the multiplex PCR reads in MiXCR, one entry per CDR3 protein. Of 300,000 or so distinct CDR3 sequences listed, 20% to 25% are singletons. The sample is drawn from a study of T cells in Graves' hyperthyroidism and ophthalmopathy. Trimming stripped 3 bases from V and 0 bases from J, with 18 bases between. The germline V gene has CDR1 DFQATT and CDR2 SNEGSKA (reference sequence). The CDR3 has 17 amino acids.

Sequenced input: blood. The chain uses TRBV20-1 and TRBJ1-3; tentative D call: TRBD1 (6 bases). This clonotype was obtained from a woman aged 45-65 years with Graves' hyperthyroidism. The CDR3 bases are TGCAGTGCTAGTATTCGGGGGGCTTTGTGCTCTGGAAACACCATATATTTT. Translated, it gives CSASIRGALCSGNTIYF.